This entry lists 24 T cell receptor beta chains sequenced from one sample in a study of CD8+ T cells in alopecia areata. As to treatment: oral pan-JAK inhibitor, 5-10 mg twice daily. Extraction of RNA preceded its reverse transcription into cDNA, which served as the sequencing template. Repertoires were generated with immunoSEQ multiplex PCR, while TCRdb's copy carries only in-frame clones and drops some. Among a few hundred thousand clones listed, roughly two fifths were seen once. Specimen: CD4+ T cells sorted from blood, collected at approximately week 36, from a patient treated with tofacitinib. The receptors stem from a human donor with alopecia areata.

The CDR3 is CASSRGSGGSSYNEQFF. CDR3 DNA sequence: TGTGCCAGCAGCCGGGGGTCTGGCGGGAGCTCCTACAATGAGCAGTTCTTC. The chain couples TRBV7-3 to TRBJ2-1; 7 bases are a match to TRBD2. Germline CDR1 is SGHTA and CDR2 is FQGTGA. This CDR3 spans 17 amino acids. V shed 5 bases, J shed 0 bases, and the junction held 10 bases outside the gene matches.

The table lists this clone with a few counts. The CDR3 protein is CASSPEGDYGYTF. CDR3 coding DNA: TGTGCCAGCTCACCAGAGGGGGACTATGGCTACACCTTC. This sequence joins TRBV18 and TRBJ1-2, with D perhaps matching TRBD1 (6 bases). The V and J ends lost 2 bases and 3 bases respectively, with 7 bases between them. The CDR3 is made up of 13 amino acids. Germline lookup yields CDR1 KGHSH and CDR2 LQKENI.

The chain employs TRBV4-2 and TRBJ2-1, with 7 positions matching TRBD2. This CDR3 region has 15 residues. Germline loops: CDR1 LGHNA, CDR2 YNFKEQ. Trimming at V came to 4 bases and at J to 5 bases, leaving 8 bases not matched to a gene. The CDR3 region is CASSRDLAVDNEQFF. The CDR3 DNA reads TGTGCCAGCAGCCGCGACCTAGCGGTAGACAATGAGCAGTTCTTC.

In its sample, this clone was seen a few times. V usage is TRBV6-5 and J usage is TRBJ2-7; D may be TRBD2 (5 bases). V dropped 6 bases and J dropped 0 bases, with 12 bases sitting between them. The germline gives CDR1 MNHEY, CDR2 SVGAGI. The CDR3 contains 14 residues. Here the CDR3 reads CASRPRVSSYEQYF. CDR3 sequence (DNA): TGTGCCAGCAGGCCGAGGGTGAGCTCCTACGAGCAGTACTTC.

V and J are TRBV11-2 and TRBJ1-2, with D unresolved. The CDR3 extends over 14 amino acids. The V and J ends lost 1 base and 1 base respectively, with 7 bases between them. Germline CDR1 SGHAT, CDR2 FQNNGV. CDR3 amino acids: CASSLGAVNYGYTF. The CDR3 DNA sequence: TGTGCCAGCAGCTTAGGGGCCGTTAACTATGGCTACACCTTC.

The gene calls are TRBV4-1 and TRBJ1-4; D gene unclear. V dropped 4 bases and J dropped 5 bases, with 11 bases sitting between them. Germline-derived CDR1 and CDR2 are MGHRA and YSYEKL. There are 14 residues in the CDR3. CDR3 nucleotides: TGCGCCAGCAGCCCAACGTCTTCAAATGAAAAACTGTTTTTT. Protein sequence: CASSPTSSNEKLFF.

CDR3 bases: TGTGCCTGGACGACGGGGCAGGGGAACTATGGCTACACCTTC. Translation: CAWTTGQGNYGYTF. The chain uses TRBV30 and TRBJ1-2; D is perhaps TRBD1 (6 bases). This CDR3 is built from 14 residues. Germline values: CDR1 GTSNPN, CDR2 SVGIG (reference sequence). The ends were cut back, 4 bases at V and 2 bases at J, with 14 bases in the middle.

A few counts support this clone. CDR3 coding DNA: TGCAGCGTTGCAGCCAGGGTGGAGTTTACTGAAGCTTTCTTT. This gives the protein CSVAARVEFTEAFF. The rearrangement links TRBV29-1 to TRBJ1-1; tentative D call: TRBD1 (5 bases). The CDR3 consists of 14 residues. V was shortened by 4 bases and J by 5 bases, with 17 bases between the two germline ends. Germline lookup yields CDR1 SQVTM and CDR2 ANQGSEA.

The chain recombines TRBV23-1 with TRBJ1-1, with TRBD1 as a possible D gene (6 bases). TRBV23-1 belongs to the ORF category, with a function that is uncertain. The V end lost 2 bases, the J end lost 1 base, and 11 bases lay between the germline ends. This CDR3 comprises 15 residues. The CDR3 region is CASSQPQGRNTEAFF. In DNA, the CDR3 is TGCGCCAGCAGTCAACCTCAGGGGAGGAACACTGAAGCTTTCTTT.

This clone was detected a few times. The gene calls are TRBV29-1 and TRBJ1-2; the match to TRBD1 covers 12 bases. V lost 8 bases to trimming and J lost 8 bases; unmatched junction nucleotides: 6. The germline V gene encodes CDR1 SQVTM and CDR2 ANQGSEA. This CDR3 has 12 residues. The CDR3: CSSGDRGQGYTF. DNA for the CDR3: TGCAGCTCAGGGGACAGGGGGCAGGGCTACACCTTC.

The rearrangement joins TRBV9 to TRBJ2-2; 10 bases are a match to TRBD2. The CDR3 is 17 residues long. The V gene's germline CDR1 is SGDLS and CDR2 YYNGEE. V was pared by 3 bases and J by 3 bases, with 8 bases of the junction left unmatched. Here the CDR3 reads CASSATSSGSYTGELFF. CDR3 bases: TGTGCCAGCAGCGCAACATCTAGCGGGAGTTACACCGGGGAGCTGTTTTTT.

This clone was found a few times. Written as DNA, the CDR3 is TGCGCCACCTCCGGACCGTCGATGGAGCAGTACTTC. It translates to CATSGPSMEQYF. The chain joins TRBV5-1 to TRBJ2-7; D gene ambiguous. V lost 9 bases and J 7 bases, leaving 17 bases between the germline ends. Germline V CDR1 and CDR2: SGHRS, YFSETQ. The CDR3 runs to 12 residues.

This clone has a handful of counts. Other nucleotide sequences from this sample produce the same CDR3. The CDR3 nucleotides read TGTGCCAGCAGCCTTGGACTAGCGACGGATACGCAGTATTTT. Translating it yields CASSLGLATDTQYF. This chain connects TRBV7-2 to TRBJ2-3; 9 bases agree with TRBD2. Germline V gives CDR1 SGHTA, CDR2 FQGNSA. The CDR3 is 14 amino acids. The V and J ends lost 5 bases and 6 bases, in that order; junction bases with no gene match: 6.

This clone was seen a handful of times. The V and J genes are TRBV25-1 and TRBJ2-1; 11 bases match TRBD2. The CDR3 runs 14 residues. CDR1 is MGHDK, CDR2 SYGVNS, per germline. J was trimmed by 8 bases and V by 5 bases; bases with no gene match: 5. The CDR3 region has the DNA TGTGCCAGCAGTCTAGCGGGGGGACAGCATGAGCAGTTCTTC. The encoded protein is CASSLAGGQHEQFF.

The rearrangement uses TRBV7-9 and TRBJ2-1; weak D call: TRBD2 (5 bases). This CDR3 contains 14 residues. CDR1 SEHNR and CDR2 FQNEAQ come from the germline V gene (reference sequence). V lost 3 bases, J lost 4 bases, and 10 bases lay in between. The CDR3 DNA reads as TGTGCCAGCAGCTTCGGCGGGTTTTACAATGAGCAGTTCTTC. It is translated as CASSFGGFYNEQFF. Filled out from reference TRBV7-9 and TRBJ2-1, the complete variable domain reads DTGVSQNPRHKITKRGQNVTFRCDPISEHNRLYWYRQTLGQGPEFLTYFQNEAQLEKSRLLSDRFSAERPKGSFSTLEIQRTEQGDSAMYLCASSFGGFYNEQFFGPGTRLTVL.

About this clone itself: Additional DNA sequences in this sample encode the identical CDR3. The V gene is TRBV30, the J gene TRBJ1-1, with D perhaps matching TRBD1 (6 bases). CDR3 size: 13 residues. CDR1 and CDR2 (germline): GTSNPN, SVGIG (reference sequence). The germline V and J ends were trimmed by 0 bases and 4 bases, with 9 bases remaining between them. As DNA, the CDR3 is TGTGCCTGGAGTGTGCCGGGGGCCACTGAAGCTTTCTTT. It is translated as CAWSVPGATEAFF.

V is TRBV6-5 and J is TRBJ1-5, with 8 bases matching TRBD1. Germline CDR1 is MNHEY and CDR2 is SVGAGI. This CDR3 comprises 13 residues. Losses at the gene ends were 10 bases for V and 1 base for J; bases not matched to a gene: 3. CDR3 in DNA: TGTGCCACCCGACAGGGGAGCAATCAGCCCCAGCATTTT. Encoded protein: CATRQGSNQPQHF.

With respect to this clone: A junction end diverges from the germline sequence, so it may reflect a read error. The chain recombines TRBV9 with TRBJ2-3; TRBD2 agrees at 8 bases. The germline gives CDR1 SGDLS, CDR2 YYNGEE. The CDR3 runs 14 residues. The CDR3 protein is CASSPWTSTDTQYF. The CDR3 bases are TGTGCCAGCAGCCCCTGGACTAGCACCGATACGCAGTATTTT.

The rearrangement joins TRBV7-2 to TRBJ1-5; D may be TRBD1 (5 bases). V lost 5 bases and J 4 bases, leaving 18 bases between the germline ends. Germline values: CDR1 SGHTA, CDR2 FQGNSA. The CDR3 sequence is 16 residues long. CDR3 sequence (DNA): TGTGCCAGCAGCCCAGAACGCAGGGTAGTAAATCAGCCCCAGCATTTT. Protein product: CASSPERRVVNQPQHF.

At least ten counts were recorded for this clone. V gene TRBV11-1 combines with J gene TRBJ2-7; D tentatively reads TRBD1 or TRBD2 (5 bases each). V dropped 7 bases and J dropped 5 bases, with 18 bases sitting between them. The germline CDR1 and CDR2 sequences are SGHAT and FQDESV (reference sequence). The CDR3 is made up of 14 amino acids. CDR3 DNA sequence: TGTGCCAGCACCGACCCCAGGGACCCCGACGAGCAGTACTTC. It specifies CASTDPRDPDEQYF.

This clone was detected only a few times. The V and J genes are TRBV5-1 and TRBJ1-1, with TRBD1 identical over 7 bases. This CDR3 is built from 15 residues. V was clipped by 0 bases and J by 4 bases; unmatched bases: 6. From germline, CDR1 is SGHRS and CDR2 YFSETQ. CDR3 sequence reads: CASSLEGQMSTEAFF. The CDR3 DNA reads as TGCGCCAGCAGCTTGGAGGGACAGATGAGCACTGAAGCTTTCTTT.

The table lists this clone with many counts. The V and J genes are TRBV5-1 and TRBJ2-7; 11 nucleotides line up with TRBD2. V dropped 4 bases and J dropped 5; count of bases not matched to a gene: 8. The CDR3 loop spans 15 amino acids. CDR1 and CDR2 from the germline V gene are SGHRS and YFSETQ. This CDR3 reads CASSLSSGRANEQYF. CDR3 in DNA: TGCGCCAGCAGCCTAAGTAGCGGGAGGGCCAACGAGCAGTACTTC.

In DNA form, the CDR3 reads TGTGCCAGCAGTTACCGGGGCGAAGAGACCCAGTACTTC. Its protein product is CASSYRGEETQYF. V usage is TRBV6-6 and J usage is TRBJ2-5, with D perhaps being TRBD1 or TRBD2 (5 bases each). Looked up from germline, CDR1 is MNHNY and CDR2 is SVGAGI (reference sequence). The CDR3 is 13 residues long. Trimming took off 2 bases at V and 3 bases at J, with 7 bases between the two ends.

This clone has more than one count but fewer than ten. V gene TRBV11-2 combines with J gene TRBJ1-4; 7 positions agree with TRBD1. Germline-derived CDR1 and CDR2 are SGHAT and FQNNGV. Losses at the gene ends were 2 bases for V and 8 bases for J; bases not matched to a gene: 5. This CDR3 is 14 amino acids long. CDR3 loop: CASSLIIQGEKLFF. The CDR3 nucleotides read TGTGCCAGCAGCTTAATAATACAGGGGGAAAAACTGTTTTTT.